The 21 T cell receptor beta chains below were found in one sample sequenced in a study of cytomegalovirus exposure and HLA in healthy donors. Primers for the PCR totalled 60 Vbeta and 13 Jbeta. Sequencing was performed with immunoSEQ multiplex PCR; in TCRdb, only in-frame clones are kept and a portion is missing. The repertoire holds about 89,000 clones, with roughly three quarters as singletons. The sequenced material came from PBMCs. The receptors derive from a male donor in good health and CMV-seronegative.

This clone was counted between two and nine times. The CDR3 is CATSENRVSEAFF. DNA of the CDR3: TGTGCCACCAGCGAGAACAGGGTCTCTGAAGCTTTCTTT. The chain has TRBV15 and TRBJ1-1, with a possible D match to TRBD1 (6 bases). Germline loops: CDR1 LNHNV, CDR2 YYDKDF (reference sequence). The CDR3 length is 13 residues. Between the trimmed V and J ends, which lost 5 bases and 6 bases, there was a span of 13 bases.

This clone was counted only a few times. The chain has TRBV4-3 and TRBJ1-1; D not resolved. Germline-derived CDR1 and CDR2 are LGHNA and YSLEER. The CDR3 covers 17 residues. Trimming cost V 0 bases and J 1 base, with 15 bases left between them. The CDR3 coding sequence is TGCGCCAGCAGCCAAGAATGGTCGCCAGCGAAGAACACTGAAGCTTTCTTT. Translation gives CASSQEWSPAKNTEAFF.

This clone was found a few times. The DNA for the CDR3 is TGTGCCAGCAGCTTGGGTCAGAGGTATCTGGGTTACACCTTC. Protein product: CASSLGQRYLGYTF. V is TRBV5-5 and J is TRBJ1-2; no definite D call. V dropped 0 bases and J dropped 11 bases, with 17 bases sitting between them. CDR3 size: 14 residues. Germline V CDR1 and CDR2: SGHKS, YYEKEE (reference sequence).

The chain couples TRBV7-2 to TRBJ2-1, with 10 positions matching TRBD2. The CDR3 runs 16 residues. The V segment lost 3 bases and the J segment 6 bases; nucleotides outside the gene matches: 8. From germline, CDR1 is SGHTA and CDR2 FQGNSA. The CDR3 here is CASSFSSGRVGNEQFF. CDR3 in DNA: TGTGCCAGCAGCTTTTCAAGCGGGAGGGTGGGCAATGAGCAGTTCTTC.

This clone showed up just a few times. The rearrangement uses TRBV27 and TRBJ1-2; a possible D gene is TRBD1 (5 bases). Germline V gene sequence: CDR1 MNHEY, CDR2 SMNVEV (reference sequence). This CDR3 spans 13 amino acids. V gave up 3 bases and J gave up 7 bases, with 12 bases separating them. CDR3: CASSLRGKTGYTF. In nucleotides, the CDR3 is TGTGCCAGCAGTTTGCGGGGCAAGACTGGCTACACCTTC.

This sequence joins TRBV7-2 and TRBJ1-2, with a possible D match to TRBD1 (6 bases). The CDR3 covers 14 residues. The germline V and J ends were trimmed by 4 bases and 5 bases, with 14 bases remaining between them. From germline, CDR1 is SGHTA and CDR2 FQGNSA. The chain's CDR3 is CASSSQGLRYGYTF. The CDR3 region has the DNA TGTGCCAGCAGCTCACAGGGTTTGCGTTATGGCTACACCTTC.

On this clone itself: At one boundary the junction diverges from the germline segment, which might be a read error. The chain joins TRBV4-3 to TRBJ2-7; 9 bases are a match to TRBD1. The CDR3 loop spans 14 amino acids. CDR1 is LGHNA, CDR2 YSLEER, per germline. This chain's CDR3 is CASSQERTGALLNF. CDR3 in DNA: TGCGCCAGCAGCCAAGAACGGACAGGGGCCCTGCTGAACTTC.

The rearrangement links TRBV29-1 to TRBJ2-1; D unclear. Germline lookup yields CDR1 SQVTM and CDR2 ANQGSEA. V was cut by 1 base and J by 8 bases, with 9 bases left in between. The CDR3 has 12 amino acids. The CDR3 DNA is TGCAGCGTTGAAGTCGGAGCGTATGAGCAGTTCTTC. Translating gives CSVEVGAYEQFF.

The chain combines TRBV18 with TRBJ1-1; 7 bases align to TRBD1. The CDR3 runs to 14 residues. Trimming at V came to 6 bases and at J to 6 bases, leaving 10 bases not matched to a gene. Germline V gives CDR1 KGHSH, CDR2 LQKENI. CDR3 sequence (DNA): TGTGCCAGCTCGTCCGGGACAGCGGGAGCTGAAGCTTTCTTT. Translation: CASSSGTAGAEAFF.

This clone has just one count. The chain uses TRBV18 and TRBJ1-1, with a weak D call TRBD1 (6 bases). The germline CDR1 and CDR2 sequences are KGHSH and LQKENI. The CDR3 extends over 16 amino acids. Trimming stripped 4 bases from V and 4 bases from J, with 19 bases between. CDR3 protein: CASSLGRTGTITEAFF. The CDR3 DNA reads TGTGCCAGCTCACTCGGGCGAACCGGGACAATCACTGAAGCTTTCTTT. Together with reference TRBV18 and TRBJ1-1, the CDR3 gives the full variable domain: NAGVMQNPRHLVRRRGQEARLRCSPMKGHSHVYWYRQLPEEGLKFMVYLQKENIIDESGMPKERFSAEFPKEGPSILRIQQVVRGDSAAYFCASSLGRTGTITEAFFGQGTRLTVV.

This chain connects TRBV7-6 to TRBJ2-3, with D perhaps TRBD2 (7 bases). This CDR3 has 15 residues. Trimming took off 5 bases at V and 2 bases at J, with 14 bases between the two ends. The germline V gene has CDR1 SGHVS and CDR2 FNYEAQ. The CDR3 DNA reads as TGTGCCAGCAGCCTGGGGGGGGGCTACACAGATACGCAGTATTTT. Encoded protein: CASSLGGGYTDTQYF.

This chain connects TRBV28 to TRBJ2-5; possibly TRBD1 for D (5 bases). Matching the DNA end better, TRBJ2-7 makes the J call doubtful. The V gene's germline CDR1 is MDHEN and CDR2 SYDVKM. The CDR3 contains 12 residues. The CDR3 nucleotides read TGTGCCAGCAGCCTTGACAGCTACGAGCAGTACTTC. Translated: CASSLDSYEQYF.

V and J are TRBV4-1 and TRBJ2-5; TRBD2 agrees at 13 bases. This CDR3 region has 17 residues. Losses at the gene ends were 1 base for V and 9 bases for J; bases not matched to a gene: 11. Germline V lookup: CDR1 MGHRA, CDR2 YSYEKL. The CDR3 here is CASSQGTAGLAGVAQYF. The CDR3 DNA reads as TGCGCCAGCAGCCAAGGCACAGCAGGACTAGCGGGAGTGGCCCAGTACTTC.

This chain uses TRBV27 with TRBJ2-4, with D perhaps TRBD1 (6 bases). Trimming cost V 8 bases and J 6 bases, with 11 bases left between them. The germline V gene encodes CDR1 MNHEY and CDR2 SMNVEV (reference sequence). There are 12 residues in the CDR3. As DNA, the CDR3 is TGTGCCAGCCAGGCCAGGGGAAACATTCAGTACTTC. Translating it yields CASQARGNIQYF.

The table lists this clone with a count of one. The chain joins TRBV6-5 to TRBJ1-6; D might be TRBD1 (5 bases). V lost 7 bases and J 3 bases, leaving 13 bases between the germline ends. This CDR3 has 15 residues. Germline V gene data show CDR1 as MNHEY and CDR2 as SVGAGI. The CDR3 DNA reads TGTGCCAGCACGGAGGGGCACCACTATAATTCACCCCTCCACTTT. It specifies CASTEGHHYNSPLHF.

The chain has TRBV6-5 and TRBJ1-4, with 8 positions matching TRBD1. Germline V lookup: CDR1 MNHEY, CDR2 SVGAGI. This CDR3 is 14 amino acids long. With V trimmed by 5 bases and J by 4 bases, 3 bases remained unmatched. The CDR3 spells CASSQQGGNEKLFF. The CDR3 region has the DNA TGTGCCAGCAGTCAACAGGGGGGTAATGAAAAACTGTTTTTT.

The chain recombines TRBV2 with TRBJ1-2, with 9 bases fitting TRBD1. Losses at the gene ends were 0 bases for V and 8 bases for J; bases not matched to a gene: 7. This CDR3 has 15 amino acids. Germline lookup yields CDR1 SNHLY and CDR2 FYNNEI. The CDR3 DNA sequence: TGTGCCAGCAGTGAAGCCAGGACAGGGGTGGGGGGCTACACCTTC. Translating gives CASSEARTGVGGYTF.

The chain has TRBV29-1 and TRBJ2-5, with D uncertain. Germline values: CDR1 SQVTM, CDR2 ANQGSEA. Trimming shortened V by 4 bases and J by 5 bases, and 8 bases separated the two germline ends. CDR3 length: 11 amino acids. DNA of the CDR3: TGCAGCGTTGGTCCTGCGGAGACCCAGTACTTC. Its protein is CSVGPAETQYF.

The chain employs TRBV5-3 and TRBJ2-5, with TRBD1 as a possible D gene (7 bases). TRBV5-3 is reported as an ORF; its role is uncertain. Trimming took 2 bases from V and 5 from J, leaving 10 bases between them. This CDR3 is built from 13 residues. CDR3 sequence reads: CARSFRGEETQYF. DNA of the CDR3: TGTGCCAGAAGCTTCAGGGGGGAGGAGACCCAGTACTTC.

V and J are TRBV6-6 and TRBJ2-7; 8 nucleotides line up with TRBD2. Germline V gene lookup returns CDR1 MNHNY and CDR2 SVGAGI (reference sequence). V dropped 0 bases and J dropped 4; count of bases not matched to a gene: 5. The CDR3 loop spans 15 amino acids. CDR3 residues: CASSYSKGTRYEQYF. The DNA for the CDR3 is TGTGCCAGCAGTTACTCGAAGGGGACTAGGTACGAGCAGTACTTC.

The chain combines TRBV4-1 with TRBJ2-5; possible D gene TRBD2, 5 bases. This CDR3 contains 14 residues. V was pared by 0 bases and J by 5 bases, with 10 bases between. CDR1 is MGHRA and CDR2 is YSYEKL in the germline V gene. The CDR3 region is CASSQDAGMETQYF. Written as DNA, the CDR3 is TGCGCCAGCAGCCAAGACGCCGGGATGGAGACCCAGTACTTC.